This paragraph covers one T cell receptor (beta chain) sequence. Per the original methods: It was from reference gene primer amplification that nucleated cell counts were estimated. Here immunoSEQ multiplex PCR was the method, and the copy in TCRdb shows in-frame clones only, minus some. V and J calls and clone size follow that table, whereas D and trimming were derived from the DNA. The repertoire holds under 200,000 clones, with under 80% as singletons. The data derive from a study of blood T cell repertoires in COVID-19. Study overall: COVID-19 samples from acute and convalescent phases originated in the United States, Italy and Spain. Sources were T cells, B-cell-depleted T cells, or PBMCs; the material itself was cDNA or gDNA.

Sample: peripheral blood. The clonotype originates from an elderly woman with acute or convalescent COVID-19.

CDR3 bases: TGTGCCAGCAGCGTTGAGGGAGCCACCGGGGAGCTGTTTTTT. This translates into CASSVEGATGELFF. This chain joins TRBV9 and TRBJ2-2; a weak D match, TRBD2 (5 bases). Trimming took off 2 bases at V and 4 bases at J, with 9 bases between the two ends. Germline V gene lookup returns CDR1 SGDLS and CDR2 YYNGEE. The CDR3 is 14 amino acids.